This T cell receptor (beta chain) derives from a study of blood T cells in healthy people across ages. Overall study findings and caveats: Observed TCR beta diversity showed a strong correlation with the percentage of naive T cells as measured by flow cytometry.

PCR was performed a second time for about 6 to 12 cycles using a sample-barcoded 5' primer and a J-beta primer mix. Each single sample gave us at least 2.5 million CDR3-containing paired-end reads. TCRdb passed the 5' RACE reads through MiXCR, listing each CDR3 protein once. The repertoire holds 600,000 to 800,000 distinct CDR3 sequences, with 21% as singletons. This clonotype was detected a few times. Its antigen is not known. Germline-derived CDR1 and CDR2 are SQVTM and ANQGSEA. Germline trimming cut 4 bases from V and 2 bases from J; bases unmatched to any gene: 2. The CDR3 is made up of 13 amino acids. Healthy Russian Caucasian donors spanned ages about 6 to 100 years.

The chain links TRBV29-1 to TRBJ1-2; 9 nucleotides match TRBD1. The sample was blood. This TCR derives from a man in his 70s in good health. CDR3 nucleotides: TGCAGCGTTGCGGGGACAGGGAACTATGGCTACACCTTC. Amino acids: CSVAGTGNYGYTF.